This entry lists 29 T cell receptor beta chains sequenced from one sample in a study of blood T cell repertoires in COVID-19 (dated by TCRdb to about 2020). Preparation of the library involved the immunoSEQ multiplex PCR assay. TCRdb provides this immuneACCESS table in a form limited to in-frame rearrangements. Some clones are lacking; in checked studies, under half of them reflect an unresolved V gene, and why the rest are absent is not known. For this sample the table gives roughly 280,000 clones, of which roughly 86% were detected only once. 1.9% of the sample is in the top ten clones. Sample: PBMCs or T cells enriched from blood (not recorded which). The receptors come from a woman aged 55-69 years who had recovered from COVID-19.

This clone was observed a single time. The genes are TRBV11-3 and TRBJ2-7, with 12 bases fitting TRBD2. The J segment lost 0 bases and the V segment lost 5 bases, leaving 5 bases of the junction unmatched. Per the germline V gene, CDR1 is SGHNT and CDR2 is YENEEA. The CDR3 contains 16 residues. The CDR3 DNA reads TGTGCCAGCAGCCTCATGACTAGCGGGAGCTCCTACGAGCAGTACTTC. Residues: CASSLMTSGSSYEQYF.

This clone was observed once. The chain combines TRBV27 with TRBJ1-6; D is uncertain. Per germline, CDR1 MNHEY and CDR2 SMNVEV (reference sequence). The ends were cut back, 4 bases at V and 8 bases at J, with 18 bases in the middle. CDR3 length: 16 residues. CDR3 region: CASSSSGVAWDSPLHF. The CDR3 DNA reads as TGTGCCAGCAGTTCCTCGGGAGTAGCGTGGGATTCACCCCTCCACTTT.

The rearrangement uses TRBV5-6 and TRBJ1-2; maybe TRBD1 (6 bases). CDR3 length: 16 residues. Germline assignment: CDR1 SGHDT and CDR2 YYEEEE. V lost 4 bases and J 3 bases, leaving 19 bases between the germline ends. The CDR3 DNA reads as TGTGCCAGCAGCCTGGGGGGGCGCCAGGGCTACTATGGCTACACCTTC. It encodes CASSLGGRQGYYGYTF.

This rearrangement joins TRBV5-1 to TRBJ2-5, with D possibly TRBD1 on 5 matching bases. CDR1 SGHRS and CDR2 YFSETQ come from the germline V gene. The CDR3 consists of 15 residues. Trimming removed 0 bases from V and 3 bases from J, with 12 bases in between. In nucleotides, the CDR3 is TGCGCCAGCAGCTTGGGGGCAGGGAATGAAGAGACCCAGTACTTC. Encoded protein: CASSLGAGNEETQYF.

The rearrangement joins TRBV2 to TRBJ1-2; D perhaps matches TRBD1 (5 bases). Trimming stripped 0 bases from V and 1 base from J, with 9 bases between. Germline CDR1 SNHLY, CDR2 FYNNEI. CDR3 length: 15 residues. CDR3 sequence reads: CASSEAYRFNYGYTF. CDR3 nucleotide sequence: TGTGCCAGCAGTGAAGCCTACAGGTTTAACTATGGCTACACCTTC.

This rearrangement joins TRBV28 to TRBJ2-2, with D maybe TRBD2 (6 bases). V lost 0 bases and J 4 bases, leaving 12 bases between the germline ends. From germline, CDR1 is MDHEN and CDR2 SYDVKM. This CDR3 contains 16 residues. Here the CDR3 reads CASSLWQQGGTGELFF. The CDR3 region has the DNA TGTGCCAGCAGTTTATGGCAGCAGGGAGGCACCGGGGAGCTGTTTTTT.

The chain links TRBV4-1 to TRBJ1-1; D remains unclear. V was clipped by 2 bases and J by 1 base, with 11 bases between them. This CDR3 region has 15 residues. CDR1 is MGHRA and CDR2 is YSYEKL in the germline V gene. As DNA, the CDR3 is TGCGCCAGCAGCCAAAAGCTCCCATCGAACACTGAAGCTTTCTTT. This sequence encodes CASSQKLPSNTEAFF.

This rearrangement joins TRBV6-5 to TRBJ2-7, with 8 bases aligning to TRBD1. Germline V gives CDR1 MNHEY, CDR2 SVGAGI. Losses at the gene ends were 7 bases for V and 2 bases for J; bases not matched to a gene: 1. There are 12 residues in the CDR3. The CDR3 sequence is CASTGGPYEQYF. CDR3 DNA: TGTGCCAGCACAGGGGGCCCCTACGAGCAGTACTTC.

Here the CDR3 DNA reads TGTGCCAGCAGGGGACAGGATGAAAAACTGTTTTTT. It encodes CASRGQDEKLFF. The V call is TRBV6-7, the J call TRBJ1-4; 8 nucleotides match TRBD1. TRBV6-7 is reported as an ORF; its role is uncertain. V was clipped by 6 bases and J by 6 bases; unmatched bases: 0. CDR3 length: 12 residues.

The CDR3 is CASSRGGGTDTQYF. The DNA of the CDR3 is TGCGCCAGCAGTCGGGGTGGGGGCACAGATACGCAGTATTTT. This chain links TRBV4-1 with TRBJ2-3; TRBD2 might be the D (5 bases). V lost 6 bases, J lost 1 base, and 11 bases lay in between. This CDR3 contains 14 residues. The germline CDR1 and CDR2 sequences are MGHRA and YSYEKL.

The genes are TRBV29-1 and TRBJ2-3, with D unresolved. CDR3 length: 12 residues. Deletions cut 4 bases from V and 2 bases from J, with 7 bases between. The germline V gene encodes CDR1 SQVTM and CDR2 ANQGSEA. CDR3 in amino acids: CSVVYNTDTQYF. In nucleotides, the CDR3 is TGCAGCGTTGTATACAACACAGATACGCAGTATTTT.

CDR3 amino acids: CASSLETLEETQYF. CDR3 bases: TGTGCCAGCAGCTTGGAAACGCTAGAAGAGACCCAGTACTTC. This rearrangement joins TRBV5-8 to TRBJ2-5, with no clear D. The CDR3 length is 14 residues. Germline V gene data show CDR1 as SGHTS and CDR2 as YDEGEE. V was trimmed by 0 bases and J by 3 bases, leaving 9 bases between them.

The gene calls are TRBV3-1 (or the pseudogene TRBV3-2) and TRBJ1-2, with D unclear. This CDR3 contains 11 residues. CDR1 is LGHDT, CDR2 YNNKEL, per germline (reference sequence). V lost 11 bases and J 6 bases, leaving 13 bases between the germline ends. The CDR3 nucleotides are TGTGCCGTCACGGGTGCAGATGGCTACACCTTC. Translation gives CAVTGADGYTF.

The chain uses TRBV28 and TRBJ1-2; D is uncertain. Trimming left V 2 bases short and J 6 bases short, with 16 bases between. In germline, CDR1 is MDHEN, CDR2 SYDVKM. The CDR3 runs 15 residues. This CDR3 is CASSLEGLLRDGYTF. CDR3 DNA: TGTGCCAGCAGTTTAGAAGGGTTGTTGAGGGATGGCTACACCTTC.

For this clone: Sequence at one end of the junction differs from germline and may be a read error. J is TRBJ2-7 and V is TRBV24-1; D unclear. This CDR3 contains 11 residues. Germline V gives CDR1 KGHDR, CDR2 SFDVKD. The CDR3 loop reads CATSEPYAQYF. The CDR3 region has the DNA TGTGCCACCAGTGAACCCTACGCGCAGTACTTC.

This chain joins TRBV7-3 and TRBJ1-4; D is undetermined. Germline V CDR1 and CDR2: SGHTA, FQGTGA. The CDR3 is made up of 13 amino acids. Trimming pared 5 bases from V and 8 bases from J, leaving 12 bases between. This CDR3 reads CASSEQPGEKLFF. CDR3 sequence (DNA): TGTGCCAGCAGCGAACAGCCGGGAGAAAAACTGTTTTTT.

The genes are TRBV25-1 and TRBJ2-1; TRBD2 agrees at 7 bases. This CDR3 comprises 10 residues. Germline trimming cut 6 bases from V and 16 bases from J; bases unmatched to any gene: 6. Germline V CDR1 and CDR2: MGHDK, SYGVNS. The CDR3 coding sequence is TGTGCCAGCAGGCGGGACTACCTATTCTTC. Its protein product is CASRRDYLFF.

This clone was seen a single time. V and J are TRBV13 and TRBJ1-6; 8 bases align to TRBD1. Germline V CDR1 and CDR2: PRHDT, FYEKMQ (reference sequence). There are 13 residues in the CDR3. V shed 4 bases and J 10 bases; nucleotides not matched to a gene: 3. The CDR3 region is CASSWTGNSPLHF. CDR3 in DNA: TGTGCCAGCAGCTGGACAGGGAACTCACCCCTCCACTTT.

J is TRBJ1-5 and V is TRBV2, with 7 bases fitting TRBD1. V shed 6 bases, J shed 3 bases, and the junction held 5 bases outside the gene matches. The CDR3 runs to 14 residues. From germline, CDR1 is SNHLY and CDR2 FYNNEI. CDR3: CASSLTGNNQPQHF. For the CDR3, the DNA is TGTGCCAGCAGCCTGACAGGGAACAATCAGCCCCAGCATTTT.

The chain joins TRBV5-1 to TRBJ1-2; 7 bases agree with TRBD1. CDR3 size: 15 residues. CDR1 and CDR2 (germline): SGHRS, YFSETQ. V shed 4 bases and J 5 bases; nucleotides not matched to a gene: 11. CDR3 DNA: TGCGCCAGCAGCCCAGGGACAGACCCAGGGTATGGCTACACCTTC. Translating it yields CASSPGTDPGYGYTF.

This rearrangement joins TRBV28 to TRBJ2-5; 8 bases align to TRBD1. CDR3 length equals 15 residues. Looked up from germline, CDR1 is MDHEN and CDR2 is SYDVKM. After removal of 6 bases from V and 0 bases from J, the junction contained 6 bases not matched to a gene. The CDR3 nucleotides read TGTGCCAGCAGAGGACAGGGTGCCAACCAAGAGACCCAGTACTTC. Its protein is CASRGQGANQETQYF.

The genes are TRBV28 and TRBJ1-2, with D maybe TRBD1 (5 bases). Trimming cost V 2 bases and J 6 bases, with 10 bases left between them. CDR1 is MDHEN, CDR2 SYDVKM, per germline. This CDR3 contains 13 residues. Here the CDR3 DNA reads TGTGCCAGCAGTTTACCCAGGGCCCATGGCTACACCTTC. Its protein product is CASSLPRAHGYTF.

The chain recombines TRBV5-1 with TRBJ1-1; D might be TRBD1 (6 bases). CDR1 is SGHRS, CDR2 YFSETQ, per germline. The CDR3 sequence is 14 residues long. Trimming removed 2 bases at V and 1 base at J, with 9 bases between. CDR3 in amino acids: CASSFRDTNTEAFF. The CDR3 region has the DNA TGCGCCAGCAGCTTCCGGGACACGAACACTGAAGCTTTCTTT.

V usage is TRBV5-4 and J usage is TRBJ2-3; possible D gene TRBD1, 7 bases. The CDR3 runs 15 residues. Germline-derived CDR1 and CDR2 are SGHNT and YYREEE (reference sequence). V was trimmed by 4 bases and J by 4 bases, leaving 16 bases between them. This CDR3 reads CASSQGGMGADTQYF. Here the CDR3 DNA reads TGTGCCAGCAGCCAGGGGGGTATGGGAGCAGATACGCAGTATTTT. Full variable domain (remainder filled in from reference TRBV5-4 and TRBJ2-3): ETGVTQSPTHLIKTRGQQVTLRCSSQSGHNTVSWYQQALGQGPQFIFQYYREEENGRGNFPPRFSGLQFPNYSSELNVNALELDDSALYLCASSQGGMGADTQYFGPGTRLTVL.

V gene TRBV2 combines with J gene TRBJ1-1; a weak D match, TRBD1 (5 bases). With 6 bases removed from V and 1 base from J, the gap between germline ends came to 15 bases. CDR1 SNHLY and CDR2 FYNNEI come from the germline V gene. The CDR3 has 15 amino acids. CDR3 DNA sequence: TGTGCCAGCAGGACCCAGGGACTTACGAACACTGAAGCTTTCTTT. It encodes CASRTQGLTNTEAFF.

The rearrangement uses TRBV10-2 and TRBJ2-2; 8 bases are a match to TRBD2. The trim removed 3 bases at V and 3 bases at J, leaving 6 bases unmatched. Germline CDR1 WSHSY, CDR2 SAAADI. The CDR3 covers 16 residues. The CDR3 loop reads CASSDGAGGDTGELFF. The CDR3 bases are TGCGCCAGCAGTGACGGGGCGGGAGGTGACACCGGGGAGCTGTTTTTT.

The genes are TRBV19 and TRBJ1-2; 9 positions agree with TRBD1. This CDR3 spans 16 amino acids. Germline-derived CDR1 and CDR2 are LNHDA and SQIVND (reference sequence). V was clipped by 3 bases and J by 0 bases; unmatched bases: 5. The CDR3 sequence: CASSIGTGRSNYGYTF. The DNA for the CDR3 is TGTGCCAGTAGTATTGGGACAGGGAGGTCTAACTATGGCTACACCTTC.

This rearrangement joins TRBV13 to TRBJ2-1; 15 positions agree with TRBD2. The CDR3 runs 16 residues. Germline assignment: CDR1 PRHDT and CDR2 FYEKMQ (reference sequence). V gave up 4 bases and J gave up 4 bases; unmatched junction bases: 2. The CDR3 sequence: CASSSGLAGGYNEQFF. In nucleotides, the CDR3 is TGTGCCAGCAGCTCCGGACTAGCGGGAGGGTACAATGAGCAGTTCTTC. Full variable domain (outside the CDR3, taken from reference TRBV13 and TRBJ2-1): AAGVIQSPRHLIKEKRETATLKCYPIPRHDTVYWYQQGPGQDPQFLISFYEKMQSDKGSIPDRFSAQQFSDYHSELNMSSLELGDSALYFCASSSGLAGGYNEQFFGPGTRLTVL.

The V gene is TRBV19, the J gene TRBJ1-1; D not resolved. Trimming pared 5 bases from V and 4 bases from J, leaving 8 bases between. The CDR3 contains 12 residues. CDR1 and CDR2 from the germline V gene are LNHDA and SQIVND (reference sequence). CDR3 nucleotide sequence: TGTGCCAGTAGTCCCACGAGCACTGAAGCTTTCTTT. Amino acids: CASSPTSTEAFF.